This TCR beta chain comes out of a study of T cell changes during pregnancy in multiple sclerosis. TCRdb keeps only in-frame clones here, not all; method: immunoSEQ multiplex PCR. The repertoire has about 71,000 clones, 90% to 95% of them found once; the top ten carry 0.95% to 1.5%. Germline V gene lookup returns CDR1 MNHNY and CDR2 SVGAGI (reference sequence). The trim removed 6 bases at V and 4 bases at J, leaving 7 bases unmatched. The length of the CDR3 is 14 residues. Sequencing was performed on peripheral blood, taken in the third trimester of pregnancy. This chain joins TRBV6-6 and TRBJ1-2; TRBD1 matches at 8 bases. This sequence originates from a female donor with multiple sclerosis, enrolled in a pregnancy study. The CDR3, as DNA: TGTGCCAGCAGGGGACCAGGGGGCAGCTATGGCTACACCTTC. Protein product: CASRGPGGSYGYTF.